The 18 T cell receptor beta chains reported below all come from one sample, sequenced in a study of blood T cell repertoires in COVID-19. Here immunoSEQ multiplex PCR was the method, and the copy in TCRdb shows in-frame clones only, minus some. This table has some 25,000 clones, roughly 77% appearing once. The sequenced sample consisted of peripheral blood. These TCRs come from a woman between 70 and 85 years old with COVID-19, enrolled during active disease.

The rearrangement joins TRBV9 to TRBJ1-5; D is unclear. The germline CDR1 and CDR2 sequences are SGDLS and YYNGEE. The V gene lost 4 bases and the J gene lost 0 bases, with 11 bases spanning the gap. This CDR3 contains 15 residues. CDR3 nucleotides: TGTGCCAGCAGCCTCGCCGCAGGTAGCAATCAGCCCCAGCATTTT. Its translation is CASSLAAGSNQPQHF. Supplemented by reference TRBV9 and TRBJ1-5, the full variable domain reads DSGVTQTPKHLITATGQRVTLRCSPRSGDLSVYWYQQSLDQGLQFLIQYYNGEERAKGNILERFSAQQFPDLHSELNLSSLELGDSALYFCASSLAAGSNQPQHFGDGTRLSIL.

CDR3 region: CASSSGLLARGLFF. The CDR3, as DNA: TGTGCCAGCAGTTCGGGTCTTCTCGCGCGGGGACTGTTTTTT. The V and J genes are TRBV6-2 or TRBV6-3 and TRBJ1-4, with D uncertain. Between the trimmed V and J ends, which lost 4 bases and 13 bases, there was a span of 19 bases. Germline values: CDR1 MNHEY, CDR2 SVGEGT. The CDR3 loop spans 14 amino acids.

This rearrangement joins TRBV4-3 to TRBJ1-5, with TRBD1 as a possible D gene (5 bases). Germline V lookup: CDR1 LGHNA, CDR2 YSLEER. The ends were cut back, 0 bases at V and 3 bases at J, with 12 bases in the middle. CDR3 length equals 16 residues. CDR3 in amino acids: CASSQDSGGSNQPQHF. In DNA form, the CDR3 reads TGCGCCAGCAGCCAAGATAGCGGGGGTTCCAATCAGCCCCAGCATTTT.

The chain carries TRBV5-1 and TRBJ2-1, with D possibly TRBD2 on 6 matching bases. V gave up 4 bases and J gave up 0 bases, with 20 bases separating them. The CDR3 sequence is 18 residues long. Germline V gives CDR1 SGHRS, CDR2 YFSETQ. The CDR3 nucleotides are TGCGCCAGCAGCGGGAGGCCCTTTAGCGCAAGCTCCTACAATGAGCAGTTCTTC. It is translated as CASSGRPFSASSYNEQFF.

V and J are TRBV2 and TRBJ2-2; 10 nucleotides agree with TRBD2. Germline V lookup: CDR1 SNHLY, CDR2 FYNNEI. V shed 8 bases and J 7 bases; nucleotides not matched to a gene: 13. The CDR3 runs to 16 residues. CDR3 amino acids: CASSYASGRTGGELFF. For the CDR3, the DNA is TGTGCCAGCTCATACGCTAGCGGGAGAACAGGCGGGGAGCTGTTTTTT.

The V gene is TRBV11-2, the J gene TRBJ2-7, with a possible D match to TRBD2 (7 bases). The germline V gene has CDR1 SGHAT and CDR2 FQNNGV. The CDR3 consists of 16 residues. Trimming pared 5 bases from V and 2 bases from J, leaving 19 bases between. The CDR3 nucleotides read TGTGCCAGCAGCCCCTTTCTCGGGGAGGGGGCCTACGAGCAGTACTTC. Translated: CASSPFLGEGAYEQYF. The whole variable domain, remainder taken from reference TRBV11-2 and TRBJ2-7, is EAGVAQSPRYKIIEKRQSVAFWCNPISGHATLYWYQQILGQGPKLLIQFQNNGVVDDSQLPKDRFSAERLKGVDSTLKIQPAKLEDSAVYLCASSPFLGEGAYEQYFGPGTRLTVT.

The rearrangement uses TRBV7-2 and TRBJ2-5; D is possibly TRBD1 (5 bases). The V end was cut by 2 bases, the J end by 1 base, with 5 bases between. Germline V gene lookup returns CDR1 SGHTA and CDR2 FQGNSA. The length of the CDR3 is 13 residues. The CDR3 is CASSLQGQETQYF. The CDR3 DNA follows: TGTGCCAGCAGCTTACAGGGCCAAGAGACCCAGTACTTC.

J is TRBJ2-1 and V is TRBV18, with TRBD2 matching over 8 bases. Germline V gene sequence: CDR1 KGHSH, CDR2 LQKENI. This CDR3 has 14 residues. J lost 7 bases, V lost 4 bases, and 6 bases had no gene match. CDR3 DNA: TGTGCCAGCTCACTAGCGGGGACTTTAAATGAGCAGTTCTTC. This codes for CASSLAGTLNEQFF.

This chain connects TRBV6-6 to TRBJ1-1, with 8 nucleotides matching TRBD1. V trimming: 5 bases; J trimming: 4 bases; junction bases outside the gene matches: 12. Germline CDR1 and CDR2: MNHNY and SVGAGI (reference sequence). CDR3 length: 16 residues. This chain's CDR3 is CASSRSGTGVSTEAFF. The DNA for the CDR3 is TGTGCCAGCAGTCGATCCGGGACAGGAGTAAGCACTGAAGCTTTCTTT.

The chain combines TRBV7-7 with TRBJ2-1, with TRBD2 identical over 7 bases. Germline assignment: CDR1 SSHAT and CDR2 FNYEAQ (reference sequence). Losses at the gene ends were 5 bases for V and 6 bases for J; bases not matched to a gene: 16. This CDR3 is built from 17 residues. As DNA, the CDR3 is TGTGCCAGCAGCCCCACGGGGGACTATCCCTCACTCAATGAGCAGTTCTTC. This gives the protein CASSPTGDYPSLNEQFF.

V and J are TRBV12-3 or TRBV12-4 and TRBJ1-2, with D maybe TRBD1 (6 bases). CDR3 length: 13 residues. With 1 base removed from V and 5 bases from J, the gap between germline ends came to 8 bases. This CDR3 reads CASSLVTGYGYTF. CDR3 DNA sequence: TGTGCCAGCAGTTTAGTTACAGGGTATGGCTACACCTTC.

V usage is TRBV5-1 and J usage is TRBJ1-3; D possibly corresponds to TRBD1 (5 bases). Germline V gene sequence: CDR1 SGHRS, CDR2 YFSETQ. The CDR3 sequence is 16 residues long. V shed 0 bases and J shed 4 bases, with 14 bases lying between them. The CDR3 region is CASSLVAGLGGNTIYF. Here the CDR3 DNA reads TGCGCCAGCAGCTTGGTGGCGGGGCTCGGGGGAAACACCATATATTTT.

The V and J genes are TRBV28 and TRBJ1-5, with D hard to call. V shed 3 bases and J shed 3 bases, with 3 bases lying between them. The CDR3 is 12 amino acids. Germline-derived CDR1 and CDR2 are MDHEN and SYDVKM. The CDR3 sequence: CASSFLNQPQHF. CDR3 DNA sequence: TGTGCCAGCAGTTTCCTCAATCAGCCCCAGCATTTT.

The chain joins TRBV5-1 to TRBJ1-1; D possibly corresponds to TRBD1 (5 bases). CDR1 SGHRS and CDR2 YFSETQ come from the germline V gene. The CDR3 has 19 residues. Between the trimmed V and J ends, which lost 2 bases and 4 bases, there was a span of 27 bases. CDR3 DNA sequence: TGCGCCAGCAGCTTAGGAGGGTTTCGCCGGCAGGGATGGGGCACTGAAGCTTTCTTT. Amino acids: CASSLGGFRRQGWGTEAFF. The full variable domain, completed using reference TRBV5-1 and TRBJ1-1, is KAGVTQTPRYLIKTRGQQVTLSCSPISGHRSVSWYQQTPGQGLQFLFEYFSETQRNKGNFPGRFSGRQFSNSRSEMNVSTLELGDSALYLCASSLGGFRRQGWGTEAFFGQGTRLTVV.

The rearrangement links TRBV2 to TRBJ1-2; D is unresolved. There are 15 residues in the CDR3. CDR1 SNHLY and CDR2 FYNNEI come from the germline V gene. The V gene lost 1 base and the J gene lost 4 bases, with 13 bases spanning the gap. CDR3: CASSEDTATSYGYTF. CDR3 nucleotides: TGTGCCAGCAGTGAAGATACAGCAACGAGCTATGGCTACACCTTC.

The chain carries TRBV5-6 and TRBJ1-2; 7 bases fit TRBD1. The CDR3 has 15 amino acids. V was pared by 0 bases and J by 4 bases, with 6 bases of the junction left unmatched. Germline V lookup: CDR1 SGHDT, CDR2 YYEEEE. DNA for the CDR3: TGTGCCAGCAGCTTGGCACAGGGGACGGTCTATGGCTACACCTTC. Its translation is CASSLAQGTVYGYTF.

CDR3 in amino acids: CASSGQGWGYTF. The DNA for the CDR3 is TGTGCCAGCAGCGGACAGGGTTGGGGCTACACCTTC. The genes are TRBV11-3 and TRBJ1-2, with 8 nucleotides matching TRBD1. The CDR3 runs 12 residues. Trimming took 5 bases from V and 8 from J; bases not matched to a gene: 4. The V gene's germline CDR1 is SGHNT and CDR2 YENEEA.

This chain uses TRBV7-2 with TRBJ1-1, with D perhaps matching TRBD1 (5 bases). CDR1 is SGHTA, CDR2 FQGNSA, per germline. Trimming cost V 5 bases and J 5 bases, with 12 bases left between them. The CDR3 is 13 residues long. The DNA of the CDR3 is TGTGCCAGCAGCCGGACATGGGCTACTGAAGCTTTCTTT. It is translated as CASSRTWATEAFF.